This note documents a single TCR beta chain sequence. Antigen specificity is unknown. This entry belongs to a study of T-cell reconstitution after alpha-beta-depleted transplantation in children. Researchers prepared the TCRbeta library using unique molecular identifiers, the study reports. From the PCR reads, TCRdb called clonotypes with MiXCR, one entry per CDR3 protein. The sample has about 980,000 distinct CDR3 sequences, about 29% seen once. General study points: Surviving thymic progenitors and recipient T cells were the source of high TCRbeta diversity at day 60 in some patients. Several hundred expanded graft clones reportedly gave rise to the alpha-beta T cells present about two months after transplant.

Trimming removed 3 bases from V and 2 bases from J, with 10 bases in between. This CDR3 has 13 residues. Germline loops: CDR1 DFQATT, CDR2 SNEGSKA (reference sequence). V usage is TRBV20-1 and J usage is TRBJ1-2; D is perhaps TRBD1 (6 bases). The sequence was collected from a boy less than two years old who had a stem cell transplant for SCID, so the T cells may come from the graft donor. This material consisted of PBMCs, mostly from graft donor cells, taken 360 days after TCRalphabeta/CD19-depleted stem cell transplant. In DNA form, the CDR3 reads TGCAGTGCTAGGAACAGGGCAAACTATGGCTACACCTTC. The encoded protein is CSARNRANYGYTF.